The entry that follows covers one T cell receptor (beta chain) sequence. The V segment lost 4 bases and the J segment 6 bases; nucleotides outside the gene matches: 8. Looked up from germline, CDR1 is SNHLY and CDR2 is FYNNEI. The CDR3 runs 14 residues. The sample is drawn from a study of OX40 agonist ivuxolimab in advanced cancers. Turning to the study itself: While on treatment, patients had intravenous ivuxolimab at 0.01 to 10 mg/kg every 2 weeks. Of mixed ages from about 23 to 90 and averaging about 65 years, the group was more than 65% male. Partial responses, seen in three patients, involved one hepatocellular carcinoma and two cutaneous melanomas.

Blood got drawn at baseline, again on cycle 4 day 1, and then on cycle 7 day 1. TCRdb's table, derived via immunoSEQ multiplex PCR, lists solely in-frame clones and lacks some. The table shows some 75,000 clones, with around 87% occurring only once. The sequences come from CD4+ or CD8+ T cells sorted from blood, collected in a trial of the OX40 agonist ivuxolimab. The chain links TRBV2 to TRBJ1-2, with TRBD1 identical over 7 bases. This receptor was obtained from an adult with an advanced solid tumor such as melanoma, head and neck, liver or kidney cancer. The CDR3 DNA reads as TGTGCCAGCAGTGTGATACAGGGGAGGGATGGCTACACCTTC. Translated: CASSVIQGRDGYTF.